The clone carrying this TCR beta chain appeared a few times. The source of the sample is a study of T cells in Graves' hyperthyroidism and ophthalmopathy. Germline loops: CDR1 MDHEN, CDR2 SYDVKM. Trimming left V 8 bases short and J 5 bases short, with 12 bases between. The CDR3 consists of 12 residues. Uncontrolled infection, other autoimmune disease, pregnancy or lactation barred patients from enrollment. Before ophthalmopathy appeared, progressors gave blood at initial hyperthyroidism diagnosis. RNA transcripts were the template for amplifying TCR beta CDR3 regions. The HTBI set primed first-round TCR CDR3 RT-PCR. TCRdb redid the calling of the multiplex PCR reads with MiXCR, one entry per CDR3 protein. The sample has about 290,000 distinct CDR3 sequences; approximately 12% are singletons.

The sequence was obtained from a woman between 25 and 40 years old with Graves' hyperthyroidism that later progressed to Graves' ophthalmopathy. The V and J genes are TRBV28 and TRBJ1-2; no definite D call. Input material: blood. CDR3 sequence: CASAGEGYGYTF. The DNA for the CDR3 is TGTGCCAGCGCTGGGGAGGGTTATGGCTACACCTTC.